This entry lists 21 T cell receptor beta chains sequenced from one sample in a study of T-cell memory formation after mild COVID-19. TCRdb independently ran MiXCR on the 5' RACE reads; one entry per CDR3 protein. The sample yields approximately 390,000 distinct CDR3 sequences, 15% to 20% seen once. Sequenced sample: PBMCs or a T cell subset sorted from them (not recorded which). The receptors originated from a man aged 18 to 29 who had mild COVID-19 (a few samples of this study predate the infection). Cell type and time point are not known.

The V gene is TRBV4-1, the J gene TRBJ1-1, with D perhaps TRBD1 (5 bases). This CDR3 has 14 amino acids. Germline V gene lookup returns CDR1 MGHRA and CDR2 YSYEKL. V lost 4 bases and J lost 5, with 14 bases in between. This CDR3 reads CASSPPGLLTEAFF. CDR3 DNA: TGCGCCAGCAGCCCACCGGGACTCCTAACTGAAGCTTTCTTT.

This clonotype was seen at least ten times. The chain links TRBV12-3 or TRBV12-4 to TRBJ1-1, with D hard to call. V lost 2 bases and J 1 base, leaving 5 bases between the germline ends. CDR3 size: 13 residues. In nucleotides, the CDR3 is TGTGCCAGCAGTTTACGACCGAACACTGAAGCTTTCTTT. It codes for CASSLRPNTEAFF.

The rearrangement uses TRBV11-2 and TRBJ1-6, with TRBD1 identical over 7 bases. Unmatched junction bases numbered 12, after V lost 5 bases and J lost 11 bases. Germline V gene lookup returns CDR1 SGHAT and CDR2 FQNNGV. This CDR3 region has 15 residues. The CDR3 spells CASSQTGSGSAPLHF. Here the CDR3 DNA reads TGTGCCAGCAGCCAGACAGGGTCCGGCTCGGCACCCCTCCACTTT.

This clonotype has a single count. It may be a read error: a sequence one base away is much more abundant. This chain connects TRBV11-3 to TRBJ2-2; perhaps D is TRBD1 or TRBD2 (5 bases each). Germline V CDR1 and CDR2: SGHNT, YENEEA. CDR3 length: 13 residues. The CDR3 bases are TGTGCCAGCAGCTTAGAGGCGACCGGGGCGCTGTTTTTT. Translating it yields CASSLEATGALFF.

In its sample, this clonotype was seen a few times. The chain has TRBV4-3 and TRBJ2-1, with 7 bases fitting TRBD1. After removal of 5 bases from V and 0 bases from J, the junction contained 4 bases not matched to a gene. The CDR3 runs 15 residues. The germline gives CDR1 LGHNA, CDR2 YSLEER. The CDR3 spells CASSWGQSSYNEQFF. The DNA for the CDR3 is TGCGCCAGCAGCTGGGGACAGAGCTCCTACAATGAGCAGTTCTTC.

This clonotype was recorded a few times. The junction differs from germline at one of its ends, possibly a read error. This sequence joins TRBV19 and TRBJ1-1; D not resolved. Germline CDR1 is LNHDA and CDR2 is SQIVND (reference sequence). The CDR3 covers 13 residues. The CDR3 loop is CSSSTTGNTEAFF. CDR3 in DNA: TGTTCCAGTAGTACGACGGGGAACACTGAAGCTTTCTTT.

For the CDR3, the DNA is TGTGCCAGCAGTTTCCTTGCGGGGGTCCTCACAGATACGCAGTATTTT. Translated, it gives CASSFLAGVLTDTQYF. The chain is built from TRBV6-2 or TRBV6-3 and TRBJ2-3; TRBD2 agrees at 7 bases. Germline-derived CDR1 and CDR2 are MNHEY and SVGEGT. This CDR3 comprises 16 residues. Losses at the gene ends were 4 bases for V and 2 bases for J; bases not matched to a gene: 9.

This chain uses TRBV6-2 or TRBV6-3 with TRBJ1-5; D call uncertain. V was pared by 4 bases and J by 5 bases, with 9 bases between. This CDR3 has 13 amino acids. CDR1 is MNHEY and CDR2 is SVGEGT in the germline V gene. CDR3 nucleotide sequence: TGTGCCAGCAGTTCCCACAGCCATCAGCCCCAGCATTTT. Protein product: CASSSHSHQPQHF.

This clonotype was picked up many times. J is TRBJ2-1 and V is TRBV4-3; D is ambiguous. Deletions cut 4 bases from V and 4 bases from J, with 17 bases between. The CDR3 length is 16 residues. Germline CDR1 LGHNA, CDR2 YSLEER. The CDR3 DNA reads TGCGCCAGCAGCCCATTCTCGGACCCCACATACAATGAGCAGTTCTTC. Translated, it gives CASSPFSDPTYNEQFF.

This chain connects TRBV14 to TRBJ1-1; D is uncertain. V was clipped by 8 bases and J by 1 base, with 11 bases between them. Germline V gives CDR1 SGHDN, CDR2 FVKESK. CDR3 length: 13 residues. For the CDR3, the DNA is TGTGCCAGCGCCTCGGGTGGGAACACTGAAGCTTTCTTT. Protein: CASASGGNTEAFF. Drawing the rest from reference TRBV14 and TRBJ1-1, the complete variable domain is EAGVTQFPSHSVIEKGQTVTLRCDPISGHDNLYWYRRVMGKEIKFLLHFVKESKQDESGMPNNRFLAERTGGTYSTLKVQPAELEDSGVYFCASASGGNTEAFFGQGTRLTVV.

V is TRBV12-3 or TRBV12-4 and J is TRBJ2-7, with 10 positions matching TRBD1. Trimming removed 8 bases from V and 2 bases from J; junction bases left unmatched: 12. The CDR3 is made up of 16 amino acids. The CDR3 DNA reads TGTGCCAGCGGACCCGGACAGGGGGTTAACACCTACGAGCAGTACTTC. Its protein is CASGPGQGVNTYEQYF.

The chain is built from TRBV29-1 and TRBJ2-2, with 7 positions matching TRBD1. CDR1 is SQVTM and CDR2 is ANQGSEA in the germline V gene. The CDR3 spans 15 residues. Germline trimming cut 6 bases from V and 2 bases from J; bases unmatched to any gene: 9. The CDR3 DNA reads TGCAGCGTCTACCCCAGGGACAGTAACACCGGGGAGCTGTTTTTT. As protein: CSVYPRDSNTGELFF.

This clonotype was found a few times. The chain recombines TRBV5-5 with TRBJ2-7, with TRBD2 matching over 8 bases. This CDR3 is 14 amino acids long. V lost 2 bases to trimming and J lost 3 bases; unmatched junction nucleotides: 4. CDR1 is SGHKS, CDR2 YYEKEE, per germline (reference sequence). In DNA, the CDR3 is TGTGCCAGCAGCTTATTAGCGGGGAGCTACGAGCAGTACGTC. This codes for CASSLLAGSYEQYV.

This clonotype has a handful of counts. J is TRBJ2-5 and V is TRBV7-8, with D maybe TRBD1 (5 bases). Germline CDR1 is SGHVS and CDR2 is FQNEAQ. This CDR3 region has 15 residues. Trimming removed 4 bases at V and 4 bases at J, with 16 bases between. CDR3 in DNA: TGTGCCAGCAGCTCCTATTTCAGGGTAGGAGAGACCCAGTACTTC. Protein product: CASSSYFRVGETQYF.

The sample holds a few counts of this clonotype. The J gene is TRBJ1-5, the V gene TRBV20-1, with D perhaps matching TRBD1 (6 bases). With 3 bases removed from V and 6 bases from J, the gap between germline ends came to 12 bases. In germline, CDR1 is DFQATT, CDR2 SNEGSKA (reference sequence). This CDR3 spans 13 amino acids. The CDR3 region has the DNA TGCAGTGCTAGGGACAGAGAGATTCAGCCCCAGCATTTT. Amino acid sequence: CSARDREIQPQHF.

J is TRBJ2-5 and V is TRBV7-9, with a weak D call TRBD1 (6 bases). The CDR3 is 14 residues long. CDR1 is SEHNR and CDR2 is FQNEAQ in the germline V gene (reference sequence). V dropped 4 bases and J dropped 1 base, with 10 bases sitting between them. CDR3 residues: CASSSTGRQETQYF. CDR3 sequence (DNA): TGTGCCAGCAGCTCAACAGGGCGCCAAGAGACCCAGTACTTC.

The table lists this clonotype with a few counts. The chain is built from TRBV4-3 and TRBJ2-2, with D perhaps given as TRBD1 or TRBD2 (5 bases each). Germline V gene data show CDR1 as LGHNA and CDR2 as YSLEER. V was pared by 0 bases and J by 5 bases, with 13 bases between. The CDR3 covers 16 residues. Here the CDR3 DNA reads TGCGCCAGCAGCCAAGATAGCAGGGACCCAACCGGGGAGCTGTTTTTT. Translating it yields CASSQDSRDPTGELFF.

The chain has TRBV12-3 or TRBV12-4 and TRBJ1-6; D unresolved. The CDR3 spans 13 residues. Trimming removed 8 bases at V and 1 base at J, with 6 bases between. The CDR3 DNA is TGTGCCAGCTCTTGGTCCTATAATTCACCCCTCCACTTT. This codes for CASSWSYNSPLHF.

J is TRBJ2-5 and V is TRBV5-1, with 7 nucleotides matching TRBD1. The CDR3 covers 17 residues. Germline values: CDR1 SGHRS, CDR2 YFSETQ. V was clipped by 4 bases and J by 0 bases; unmatched bases: 12. CDR3 in DNA: TGCGCCAGCAGCCCTTCCCCCCTGGGGACAGACCAAGAGACCCAGTACTTC. This translates into CASSPSPLGTDQETQYF. The full variable domain, its missing parts supplied by reference TRBV5-1 and TRBJ2-5, is KAGVTQTPRYLIKTRGQQVTLSCSPISGHRSVSWYQQTPGQGLQFLFEYFSETQRNKGNFPGRFSGRQFSNSRSEMNVSTLELGDSALYLCASSPSPLGTDQETQYFGPGTRLLVL.

This chain links TRBV4-1 with TRBJ2-5, with 7 positions matching TRBD1. V trimming: 0 bases; J trimming: 0 bases; junction bases outside the gene matches: 1. The CDR3 is made up of 15 amino acids. Germline CDR1 reads MGHRA; CDR2 reads YSYEKL. CDR3 sequence (DNA): TGCGCCAGCAGCCAAGACAGGGGGTACCAAGAGACCCAGTACTTC. Translation: CASSQDRGYQETQYF.

There are many counts of this clonotype. The gene calls are TRBV7-2 and TRBJ2-3, with 12 bases matching TRBD2. The CDR3 has 16 residues. The germline V gene encodes CDR1 SGHTA and CDR2 FQGNSA. The junction had 5 bases not matched to a gene; V was cut back by 1 base and J by 6 bases. The CDR3 DNA reads TGTGCCAGCAGCTTAGTGGCTAGCGGGGGGGATGATACGCAGTATTTT. The encoded protein is CASSLVASGGDDTQYF.